Following are 10 T cell receptor beta chains from one sample sequenced in a study of neurological immune-mediated disorders. TCRdb itself ran the 5' RACE reads through MiXCR, one entry per CDR3 protein. The sample carries approximately 49,000 distinct CDR3 sequences, more than 8% recorded once. As to time point: longitudinal time-point 1 (baseline). The sequenced sample consisted of PBMCs. These receptors originate from a woman aged 40-49 years in good health.

This clonotype is medium-sized (0.01 to 0.1%) by share. The chain has TRBV5-1 and TRBJ2-2; D is perhaps TRBD1 or TRBD2 (5 bases each). The germline V and J ends were trimmed by 4 bases and 5 bases, with 15 bases remaining between them. This CDR3 has 15 residues. Germline V gives CDR1 SGHRS, CDR2 YFSETQ. The CDR3 protein is CASSADTGGTGELFF. CDR3 in DNA: TGCGCCAGCAGCGCGGACACCGGAGGAACCGGGGAGCTGTTTTTT.

This clonotype was counted ten times or more. This chain links TRBV12-3 or TRBV12-4 with TRBJ2-1; D remains unclear. Trimming took 5 bases from V and 6 from J, leaving 11 bases between them. This CDR3 is built from 13 residues. CDR3 in DNA: TGTGCCAGCAGTCCTCCGGAAGTCAATGAGCAGTTCTTC. This encodes CASSPPEVNEQFF.

In this sample, this clonotype turned up many times. The rearrangement uses TRBV5-1 and TRBJ2-1, with 9 nucleotides matching TRBD1. This CDR3 spans 15 amino acids. With 2 bases clipped from V and 4 bases from J, the junction kept 4 bases outside the gene matches. The V gene's germline CDR1 is SGHRS and CDR2 YFSETQ. CDR3: CASSFGTGQYNEQFF. As DNA, the CDR3 is TGCGCCAGCAGCTTCGGGACAGGGCAATACAATGAGCAGTTCTTC.

This clonotype came up many times. This chain joins TRBV29-1 and TRBJ2-7; TRBD2 matches at 7 bases. The CDR3 has 12 amino acids. Germline assignment: CDR1 SQVTM and CDR2 ANQGSEA. Losses at the gene ends were 2 bases for V and 4 bases for J; bases not matched to a gene: 2. CDR3 residues: CSVESGGYEQYF. The DNA of the CDR3 is TGCAGCGTTGAATCGGGGGGTTACGAGCAGTACTTC.

This clonotype was recorded at least ten times. This chain connects TRBV20-1 to TRBJ1-5; 11 bases match TRBD1. This CDR3 contains 14 residues. V dropped 6 bases and J dropped 7; count of bases not matched to a gene: 8. In germline, CDR1 is DFQATT, CDR2 SNEGSKA (reference sequence). In DNA, the CDR3 is TGCAGTGCCGGGACAGGGGGTTCGGGGCAGCCCCAGCATTTT. This codes for CSAGTGGSGQPQHF.

Many counts were recorded for this clonotype. Here the CDR3 DNA reads TGCAGTGCCCGGGCTGGCGGTTACGAGCAGTACTTC. Amino acids: CSARAGGYEQYF. The chain combines TRBV20-1 with TRBJ2-7; no clear D gene. This CDR3 comprises 12 residues. The V and J ends lost 6 bases and 4 bases respectively, with 13 bases between them. Germline CDR1 is DFQATT and CDR2 is SNEGSKA (reference sequence).

Many counts were recorded for this clonotype. This chain links TRBV5-1 with TRBJ2-3, with no clear D. Germline V gene sequence: CDR1 SGHRS, CDR2 YFSETQ. This CDR3 is 15 amino acids long. Trimming took off 4 bases at V and 2 bases at J, with 14 bases between the two ends. This CDR3 reads CASSASHGTTDTQYF. Written as DNA, the CDR3 is TGCGCCAGCAGCGCCTCGCATGGAACCACAGATACGCAGTATTTT. Based on the CDR3 plus reference TRBV5-1 and TRBJ2-3, the full variable domain is KAGVTQTPRYLIKTRGQQVTLSCSPISGHRSVSWYQQTPGQGLQFLFEYFSETQRNKGNFPGRFSGRQFSNSRSEMNVSTLELGDSALYLCASSASHGTTDTQYFGPGTRLTVL.

This chain uses TRBV11-1 with TRBJ1-1; 7 positions agree with TRBD1. This CDR3 has 16 amino acids. The V and J ends lost 7 bases and 1 base, in that order; junction bases with no gene match: 12. From germline, CDR1 is SGHAT and CDR2 FQDESV (reference sequence). The CDR3 DNA reads as TGTGCCAGCACCTTTACGACAGGGAGGAGGAACACTGAAGCTTTCTTT. Its translation: CASTFTTGRRNTEAFF.

This clonotype was observed a few times. The CDR3 bases are TGTGCCTCCCAGGGGGTCTTAGAAAAACTGTTTTTT. Translated, it gives CASQGVLEKLFF. This chain joins TRBV30 and TRBJ1-4; TRBD1 agrees at 7 bases. This CDR3 region has 12 residues. With V trimmed by 7 bases and J by 8 bases, 7 bases remained unmatched. Germline CDR1 GTSNPN, CDR2 SVGIG (reference sequence).

The table lists this clonotype with many counts. The rearrangement links TRBV7-2 to TRBJ2-1, with D maybe TRBD2 (5 bases). Trimming cost V 1 base and J 8 bases, with 18 bases left between them. Per germline, CDR1 SGHTA and CDR2 FQGNSA. This CDR3 spans 16 amino acids. The chain's CDR3 is CASSLGGVSESDEQFF. CDR3 DNA: TGTGCCAGCAGCTTAGGGGGAGTGTCGGAGAGCGATGAGCAGTTCTTC.